This TCR beta chain appears in the sequencing data of a study of TIL therapy for anti-PD-1-resistant metastatic lung cancer. Across the whole study: Progressing patients received lymphodepletion, expanded TIL infusion and IL-2. Median patient age was about 50, ranging about 38-80 years.

Time point denoted: pre-treatment sample, taken before nivolumab and TIL therapy. The immunoSEQ assay was v3. Libraries were sequenced to some 2 million read pairs (survey) or roughly 4.5-6 million (deep). Repertoires were generated with immunoSEQ multiplex PCR, while TCRdb's copy carries only in-frame clones and drops some. The sample yields more than 50,000 clones, around 87% seen once. With 1 base removed from V and 3 bases from J, the gap between germline ends came to 21 bases. Germline loops: CDR1 LGHDT, CDR2 YNNKEL (reference sequence). This CDR3 is 18 amino acids long. Study findings and constraints: After infusion, TIL clonotypes partly replaced peripheral T cells and declined over months.

With respect to this clone: Its antigen is as yet unknown.

V is TRBV3-1 (or the pseudogene TRBV3-2) and J is TRBJ2-5, with D uncertain. This sequence was found in a person between 30 and 80 years old with non-small cell lung cancer. The starting material was blood, obtained at baseline. CDR3 sequence: CASSQGKGLGRLKETQYF. As DNA, the CDR3 is TGTGCCAGCAGCCAAGGGAAGGGTCTCGGTCGATTAAAAGAGACCCAGTACTTC.